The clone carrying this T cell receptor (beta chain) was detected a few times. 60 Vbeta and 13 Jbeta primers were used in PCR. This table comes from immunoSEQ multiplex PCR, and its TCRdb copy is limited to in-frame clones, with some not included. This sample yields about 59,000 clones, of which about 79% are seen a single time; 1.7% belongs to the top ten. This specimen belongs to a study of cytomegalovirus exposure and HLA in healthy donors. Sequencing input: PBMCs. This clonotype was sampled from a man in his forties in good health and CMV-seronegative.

CDR3 sequence: CSVVLGGAVTGELFF. The DNA for the CDR3 is TGCAGCGTTGTCCTGGGGGGTGCGGTCACCGGGGAGCTGTTTTTT. The chain carries TRBV29-1 and TRBJ2-2, with D possibly being TRBD2 (6 bases). CDR3 length: 15 residues. Trimming stripped 4 bases from V and 4 bases from J, with 16 bases between. Germline V CDR1 and CDR2: SQVTM, ANQGSEA.